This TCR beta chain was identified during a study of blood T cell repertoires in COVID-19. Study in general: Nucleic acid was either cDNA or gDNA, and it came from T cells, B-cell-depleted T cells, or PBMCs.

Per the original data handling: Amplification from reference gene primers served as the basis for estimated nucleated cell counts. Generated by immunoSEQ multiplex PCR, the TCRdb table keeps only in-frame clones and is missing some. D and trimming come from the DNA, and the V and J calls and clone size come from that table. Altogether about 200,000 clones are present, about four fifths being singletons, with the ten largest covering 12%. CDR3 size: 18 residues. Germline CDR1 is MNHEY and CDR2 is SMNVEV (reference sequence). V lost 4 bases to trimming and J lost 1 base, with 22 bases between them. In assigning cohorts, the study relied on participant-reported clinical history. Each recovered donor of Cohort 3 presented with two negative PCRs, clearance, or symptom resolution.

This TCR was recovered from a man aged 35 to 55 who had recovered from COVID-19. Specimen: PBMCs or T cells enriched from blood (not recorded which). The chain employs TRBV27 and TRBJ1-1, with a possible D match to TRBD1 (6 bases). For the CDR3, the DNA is TGTGCCAGCAGTTCCTCATACATCCGGACAGATGCGAACACTGAAGCTTTCTTT. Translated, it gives CASSSSYIRTDANTEAFF.